This T cell receptor beta chain was sequenced in a study of regulatory T cells in long-lasting Graves disease. Study-wide findings and caveats: It was possible that the small sample size reduced accuracy.

Germline V gene sequence: CDR1 PRHDT, CDR2 FYEKMQ (reference sequence). V was cut by 4 bases and J by 2 bases, with 12 bases left in between. There are 14 residues in the CDR3. The time point here: newly diagnosed GD, antithyroid drugs for less than 3 months. PBMC-derived RNA was used for the TCR library. This clonotype was detected many times. The target antigen is unknown. Construction of the TCR beta libraries employed iRepertoire HTBI primers in conjunction with Arm-PCR of CDR3 regions. TCRdb redid the calling of the multiplex PCR reads with MiXCR, one entry per CDR3 protein. The data hold approximately 470,000 distinct CDR3 sequences, with about a sixth observed a single time. These same records also appear under a second study, on T cells in Graves' hyperthyroidism and ophthalmopathy. That report notes: Ophthalmopathy and stable hyperthyroidism were told apart by a 13 V-J model.

Source: peripheral blood mononuclear cells (PBMCs), taken at new diagnosis, from a patient treated with antithyroid drugs. This clonotype was obtained from a middle-aged man with Graves disease. The chain recombines TRBV13 with TRBJ2-7, with D perhaps TRBD2 (6 bases). The CDR3 coding sequence is TGTGCCAGCAGCTCGGGACTCCCTGCCTACGAGCAGTACTTC. It is translated as CASSSGLPAYEQYF.